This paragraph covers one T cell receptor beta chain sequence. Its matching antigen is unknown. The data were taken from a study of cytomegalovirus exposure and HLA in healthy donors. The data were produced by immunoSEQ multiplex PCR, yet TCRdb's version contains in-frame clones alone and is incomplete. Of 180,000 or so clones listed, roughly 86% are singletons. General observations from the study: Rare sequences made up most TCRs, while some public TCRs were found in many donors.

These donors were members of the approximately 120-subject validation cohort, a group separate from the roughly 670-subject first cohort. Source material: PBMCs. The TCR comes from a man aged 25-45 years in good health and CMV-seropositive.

Here the CDR3 DNA reads TGTGCCAGCAGCCCCTTTGACAGGGGAGGGATCGGGGAGCTGTTTTTT. Its translation: CASSPFDRGGIGELFF. The chain joins TRBV7-3 to TRBJ2-2, with D perhaps TRBD1 (8 bases). The length of the CDR3 is 16 residues. The V end was cut by 5 bases, the J end by 7 bases, with 20 bases between. CDR1 and CDR2 (germline): SGHTA, FQGTGA.